The 2 T cell receptor beta chains below come from one sample, sequenced in a study of cytomegalovirus exposure and HLA in healthy donors. 13 Jbeta primers and 60 Vbeta primers were used for the PCR. Clones were sequenced by immunoSEQ multiplex PCR, and TCRdb holds only the in-frame ones, with some missing. Seen here are about 160,000 clones, about 72% observed once, and the top ten hold roughly 3.6%. Sequenced input: PBMCs. These receptors were taken from a man between 25 and 39 years old in good health and CMV-seropositive.

This sequence joins TRBV6-1 and TRBJ1-2; 8 nucleotides agree with TRBD1. Germline values: CDR1 MNHNS, CDR2 SASEGT. The CDR3 runs to 14 residues. V lost 6 bases, J lost 2 bases, and 5 bases stayed unmatched. The CDR3 sequence: CASRGQGGNYGYTF. The CDR3 nucleotides are TGTGCCAGCAGAGGACAGGGAGGCAACTATGGCTACACCTTC.

This clone was seen more than once but under ten times. The chain carries TRBV9 and TRBJ2-1, with 8 bases that match TRBD2. The CDR3 runs 16 residues. The V segment lost 3 bases and the J segment 3 bases; nucleotides outside the gene matches: 8. In germline, CDR1 is SGDLS, CDR2 YYNGEE. This CDR3 is CASSAGRLAHYNEQFF. As DNA, the CDR3 is TGTGCCAGCAGCGCTGGAAGACTAGCGCACTACAATGAGCAGTTCTTC.